The rows below give T cell receptor beta chains drawn from one sample of a study of lymphopenia after photon versus proton radiotherapy. Clones were sequenced by immunoSEQ multiplex PCR, and TCRdb holds only the in-frame ones, with some missing. Of 65,000 to 85,000 clones listed, just under 95% were seen once; the top ten hold around 2.2%. The sample here was peripheral blood, taken from a patient treated with photon-based radiotherapy. The receptor set was obtained from a woman between 35 and 50 years old with cholangiocarcinoma. The CDR3 runs from the conserved cysteine through the conserved F or W. Fields, in order: CDR3 DNA, CDR3 protein, clone size, V gene, J gene, D gene. A D gene is named only where the DNA matches it firmly. Not all rows give a size; the values are once, few, many and, for expanded clones, a class.

CDR3 DNA: TGTGCCAGCAGTTCGGACAGGGGTATCTCCTACGAGCAGTACTTC; CDR3 protein: CASSSDRGISYEQYF; clone size: -; V gene: TRBV11-2; J gene: TRBJ2-7; D gene: TRBD1
CDR3 DNA: TGTGCCAGCAGCGCCAGGACAGGTGGAAATGAAAAACTGTTTTTT; CDR3 protein: CASSARTGGNEKLFF; clone size: -; V gene: TRBV9; J gene: TRBJ1-4; D gene: TRBD1
CDR3 DNA: TGTGCCAGCAGTCTGGGCGGGAGCACAGATACGCAGTATTTT; CDR3 protein: CASSLGGSTDTQYF; clone size: -; V gene: TRBV6-4; J gene: TRBJ2-3; D gene: -
CDR3 DNA: TGTGCCAGCAGCATTCAGGGAATCGGCGCTAATGAAAAACTGTTTTTT; CDR3 protein: CASSIQGIGANEKLFF; clone size: -; V gene: TRBV5-4; J gene: TRBJ1-4; D gene: -
CDR3 DNA: TGTGCCAGCAGTCAAGGCGCCTACAATGAGCAGTTCTTC; CDR3 protein: CASSQGAYNEQFF; clone size: -; V gene: TRBV27; J gene: TRBJ2-1; D gene: -
CDR3 DNA: TGTGCCAGCAGCTTAGCAGAGTACCAAGAGACCCAGTACTTC; CDR3 protein: CASSLAEYQETQYF; clone size: -; V gene: TRBV7-9; J gene: TRBJ2-5; D gene: -
CDR3 DNA: TGCGCCAGCGCCTATTTTGGGAATGGCTACACCTTC; CDR3 protein: CASAYFGNGYTF; clone size: -; V gene: TRBV10-2; J gene: TRBJ1-2; D gene: -
CDR3 DNA: TGTGCCAGTCAAGGGTGGGGCGACGCTTACAATGAGCAGTTCTTC; CDR3 protein: CASQGWGDAYNEQFF; clone size: once; V gene: TRBV28; J gene: TRBJ2-1; D gene: -
CDR3 DNA: TGTGCCAGCAGCGTAGAGGGACAAGGGGAAGAGACCCAGTACTTC; CDR3 protein: CASSVEGQGEETQYF; clone size: -; V gene: TRBV9; J gene: TRBJ2-5; D gene: -
CDR3 DNA: TGTGCCAGCAGCTTATGGGGGCCGTCCAAGGGCAATCAGCCCCAGCATTTT; CDR3 protein: CASSLWGPSKGNQPQHF; clone size: -; V gene: TRBV28; J gene: TRBJ1-5; D gene: -
CDR3 DNA: TGTGCCAGCAGGGCAGGGGTCGGTGGCTACACCTTC; CDR3 protein: CASRAGVGGYTF; clone size: few; V gene: TRBV6-5; J gene: TRBJ1-2; D gene: -
CDR3 DNA: TGTGCCAGAAGCCTCACTACTTGGATAGCGGCTGCTATGGATGAGCAGTTCTTC; CDR3 protein: CARSLTTWIAAAMDEQFF; clone size: -; V gene: TRBV5-3; J gene: TRBJ2-1; D gene: -
CDR3 DNA: TGTGCCAGCAGGGACTACAGGGGTAGAAATGAGCAGTTCTTC; CDR3 protein: CASRDYRGRNEQFF; clone size: -; V gene: TRBV6-5; J gene: TRBJ2-1; D gene: -
CDR3 DNA: TGTGCCAGTAGTAGTTCTAGCTCCTACAATGAGCAGTTCTTC; CDR3 protein: CASSSSSSYNEQFF; clone size: -; V gene: TRBV19; J gene: TRBJ2-1; D gene: -
CDR3 DNA: TGTGCCAGCAGCCTTAGCGGGTACAATGAGCAGTTCTTC; CDR3 protein: CASSLSGYNEQFF; clone size: -; V gene: TRBV7-8; J gene: TRBJ2-1; D gene: TRBD2
CDR3 DNA: TGTGCCAGCTTTCCGGACGGTGATTGGAAAGCTTTCTTT; CDR3 protein: CASFPDGDWKAFF; clone size: -; V gene: TRBV6-1; J gene: TRBJ1-1; D gene: -
CDR3 DNA: TGCGCCAGCAGCTTATCCGGCCGAAACTATGGCTACACCTTC; CDR3 protein: CASSLSGRNYGYTF; clone size: large; V gene: TRBV5-1; J gene: TRBJ1-2; D gene: -
CDR3 DNA: TGTGCCAGCAGCCCTCTTAGGGGGAGCGGGGATACCGGGGAGCTGTTTTTT; CDR3 protein: CASSPLRGSGDTGELFF; clone size: -; V gene: TRBV7-2; J gene: TRBJ2-2; D gene: -
CDR3 DNA: TGTGCCAGCAGAGGCGACGGGAACTATGGCTACACCTTC; CDR3 protein: CASRGDGNYGYTF; clone size: -; V gene: TRBV2; J gene: TRBJ1-2; D gene: -
CDR3 DNA: TGTGCCAGCAGCCCGCGGGGGGGACAGTACCAAGAGACCCAGTACTTC; CDR3 protein: CASSPRGGQYQETQYF; clone size: -; V gene: TRBV9; J gene: TRBJ2-5; D gene: TRBD2
CDR3 DNA: TGTGCCAGCAGCTCCTCGGTGCGGAGTTTCGGGGAGCAGTACTTC; CDR3 protein: CASSSSVRSFGEQYF; clone size: -; V gene: TRBV5-5; J gene: TRBJ2-7; D gene: -
CDR3 DNA: TGTGCCAGCAGTGAGTCCCGTTGGCGCGGGGAGCTGTTTTTT; CDR3 protein: CASSESRWRGELFF; clone size: -; V gene: TRBV25-1; J gene: TRBJ2-2; D gene: -
CDR3 DNA: TGTGCCAGCAGTTTTCAGGGGCGGGCAACTAATGAAAAACTGTTTTTT; CDR3 protein: CASSFQGRATNEKLFF; clone size: -; V gene: TRBV28; J gene: TRBJ1-4; D gene: -
CDR3 DNA: TGTGCCAGCAGCGACAGGGCCTTGCCCTATCGCTACACCTTC; CDR3 protein: CASSDRALPYRYTF; clone size: few; V gene: TRBV9; J gene: TRBJ1-2; D gene: -
CDR3 DNA: TGCGCCAGCAGCTTGGCCGGGGACAGGGGCACTGAAGCTTTCTTT; CDR3 protein: CASSLAGDRGTEAFF; clone size: -; V gene: TRBV5-1; J gene: TRBJ1-1; D gene: TRBD1
CDR3 DNA: TGCGCCAGCAGTCAATCGCGGGACAGGGGCCACTCTGGAAACACCATATATTTT; CDR3 protein: CASSQSRDRGHSGNTIYF; clone size: -; V gene: TRBV23-1; J gene: TRBJ1-3; D gene: TRBD1
CDR3 DNA: TGCGCCAGCAGCTCGGAGGGATCTACCTACGAGCAGTACTTC; CDR3 protein: CASSSEGSTYEQYF; clone size: -; V gene: TRBV5-1; J gene: TRBJ2-7; D gene: -
CDR3 DNA: TGCAGTGCTAGACGCCCAGATACGCAGTATTTT; CDR3 protein: CSARRPDTQYF; clone size: once; V gene: TRBV20-1; J gene: TRBJ2-3; D gene: -
CDR3 DNA: TGTGCCAGCAGTCTTCCGGGGGCCCTGGGGACTGAAGCTTTCTTT; CDR3 protein: CASSLPGALGTEAFF; clone size: -; V gene: TRBV2; J gene: TRBJ1-1; D gene: -
CDR3 DNA: TGCGCCAGCAGCTACGGGACAGCAGATGGAAACACCATATATTTT; CDR3 protein: CASSYGTADGNTIYF; clone size: once; V gene: TRBV5-1; J gene: TRBJ1-3; D gene: TRBD1
CDR3 DNA: TGTGCCAGCAGTGGGGGACTAGCGGGACCCTCCTACGAGCAGTACTTC; CDR3 protein: CASSGGLAGPSYEQYF; clone size: -; V gene: TRBV6-6; J gene: TRBJ2-7; D gene: TRBD2
CDR3 DNA: TGTGCCAGCAGTTCGTCTGGGTCCTACGAGCAGTACTTC; CDR3 protein: CASSSSGSYEQYF; clone size: few; V gene: TRBV6-5; J gene: TRBJ2-7; D gene: -
CDR3 DNA: TGTGCCAGCAGTGAATTGGGGACAGGGGGCTATGGCTACACCTTC; CDR3 protein: CASSELGTGGYGYTF; clone size: -; V gene: TRBV2; J gene: TRBJ1-2; D gene: TRBD1
CDR3 DNA: TGCGCCAGCAGCTCTGGTGACAGTGGGTCAGGACAGCCCCAGCATTTT; CDR3 protein: CASSSGDSGSGQPQHF; clone size: -; V gene: TRBV5-1; J gene: TRBJ1-5; D gene: -
CDR3 DNA: TGTGCCAGTAGTTACACAGGGGGATCTAACTATGGCTACACCTTC; CDR3 protein: CASSYTGGSNYGYTF; clone size: -; V gene: TRBV19; J gene: TRBJ1-2; D gene: TRBD1
CDR3 DNA: TGTGCCAGCAGAGATCTAGCGGGTGATGGAAATGAGCAGTTCTTC; CDR3 protein: CASRDLAGDGNEQFF; clone size: -; V gene: TRBV6-4; J gene: TRBJ2-1; D gene: TRBD2
CDR3 DNA: TGTGCCAGCAGCTTAGAAGTCCACAGACCGAACACTGAAGCTTTCTTT; CDR3 protein: CASSLEVHRPNTEAFF; clone size: -; V gene: TRBV7-2; J gene: TRBJ1-1; D gene: -
CDR3 DNA: TGTGCCAGCAGTTTATACAGGAACTATGGCTACACCTTC; CDR3 protein: CASSLYRNYGYTF; clone size: few; V gene: TRBV28; J gene: TRBJ1-2; D gene: -
CDR3 DNA: TGTGCCAGCAGCTTCGAGGGGGATCAGCCCCAGCATTTT; CDR3 protein: CASSFEGDQPQHF; clone size: -; V gene: TRBV7-9; J gene: TRBJ1-5; D gene: -
CDR3 DNA: TGCGCCAGCAGCCAAGATGGGGGGAATTCACCCCTCCACTTT; CDR3 protein: CASSQDGGNSPLHF; clone size: -; V gene: TRBV4-3; J gene: TRBJ1-6; D gene: -
CDR3 DNA: TGTGCCAGCAGCCTCAGCCCGTCAAGCTCCTACGAGCAGTACTTC; CDR3 protein: CASSLSPSSSYEQYF; clone size: -; V gene: TRBV7-9; J gene: TRBJ2-7; D gene: -
CDR3 DNA: TGTGCCAGCAGTATCAGATGGAGTGGGAACACTGAAGCTTTCTTT; CDR3 protein: CASSIRWSGNTEAFF; clone size: -; V gene: TRBV27; J gene: TRBJ1-1; D gene: -
CDR3 DNA: TGTGCCAGCAGTTTATCACCAGCGGGGGAAGAAGAGACCCAGTACTTC; CDR3 protein: CASSLSPAGEEETQYF; clone size: -; V gene: TRBV27; J gene: TRBJ2-5; D gene: TRBD2
CDR3 DNA: TGTGCCAGCAGCTTAGAGCGCTATGGCTACACCTTC; CDR3 protein: CASSLERYGYTF; clone size: once; V gene: TRBV7-2; J gene: TRBJ1-2; D gene: -
CDR3 DNA: TGCGCCAGCAGCGAGGGCAGGGTAGCTTTCTTT; CDR3 protein: CASSEGRVAFF; clone size: -; V gene: TRBV5-1; J gene: TRBJ1-1; D gene: -
CDR3 DNA: TGTGCCAGCAGTGTTAGGTTGGACACTGAAGCTTTCTTT; CDR3 protein: CASSVRLDTEAFF; clone size: -; V gene: TRBV2; J gene: TRBJ1-1; D gene: -
CDR3 DNA: TGTGCCAGCAGCCAAGATCTGGTAGGTGGTAGCGGGTTGGTCTACGAGCAGTACTTC; CDR3 protein: CASSQDLVGGSGLVYEQYF; clone size: once; V gene: TRBV4-2; J gene: TRBJ2-7; D gene: TRBD2
CDR3 DNA: TGTGCCAGTAGTATCTCGCCCGACTTGCAGCCCCAGCATTTT; CDR3 protein: CASSISPDLQPQHF; clone size: -; V gene: TRBV19; J gene: TRBJ1-5; D gene: -
CDR3 DNA: TGTGCCAGCAGCGTAGGGGGCAGGGGAGGTTCTGGAAACACCATATATTTT; CDR3 protein: CASSVGGRGGSGNTIYF; clone size: -; V gene: TRBV9; J gene: TRBJ1-3; D gene: -